A selection of T cell receptor beta chains follows, all from one sample in a study of blood T cell repertoires in COVID-19. Generated by immunoSEQ multiplex PCR, the TCRdb table keeps only in-frame clones and is missing some. Among about 350,000 clones listed, roughly nine tenths were seen once. The sample taken for sequencing was peripheral blood. These TCRs come from a woman aged 55-75 years with COVID-19, enrolled during active disease. Each CDR3 is given with its conserved first and last residue. Each record gives: D gene, J gene, clone size, V gene, CDR3 protein, CDR3 DNA. The D gene is left open where the match is weak. Part of the rows lack a size; the others show once, few, many or a class for expanded clones.

D gene: TRBD1
J gene: TRBJ1-2
clone size: .
V gene: TRBV6-5
CDR3 protein: CASRAGGSYGYTF
CDR3 DNA: TGTGCCAGCAGGGCAGGGGGCAGCTATGGCTACACCTTC

D gene: TRBD1
J gene: TRBJ1-5
clone size: .
V gene: TRBV28
CDR3 protein: CASRGGQFGNQPQHF
CDR3 DNA: TGTGCCAGCAGGGGGGGACAGTTTGGCAATCAGCCCCAGCATTTT

D gene: TRBD1
J gene: TRBJ2-1
clone size: .
V gene: TRBV7-8
CDR3 protein: CASSLKGGTYNEQFF
CDR3 DNA: TGTGCCAGCAGCTTGAAAGGGGGCACCTACAATGAGCAGTTCTTC

D gene: .
J gene: TRBJ2-2
clone size: .
V gene: TRBV6-6
CDR3 protein: CASSYTGLELFF
CDR3 DNA: TGTGCCAGCAGTTACACAGGCCTAGAGCTGTTTTTT

D gene: .
J gene: TRBJ2-7
clone size: .
V gene: TRBV4-2
CDR3 protein: CASSQERGMYEQYF
CDR3 DNA: TGTGCCAGCAGCCAAGAACGAGGGATGTACGAGCAGTACTTC

D gene: .
J gene: TRBJ1-5
clone size: .
V gene: TRBV30
CDR3 protein: CAWSEHVNQPQHF
CDR3 DNA: TGTGCCTGGAGCGAACACGTCAATCAGCCCCAGCATTTT

D gene: .
J gene: TRBJ1-2
clone size: once
V gene: TRBV3-1/TRBV3-2
CDR3 protein: CASSQFDRLNYGYTF
CDR3 DNA: TGTGCCAGCAGCCAATTCGACAGGCTAAATTATGGCTACACCTTC

D gene: TRBD1
J gene: TRBJ1-3
clone size: .
V gene: TRBV7-2
CDR3 protein: CASSAGQGRSGNTIYF
CDR3 DNA: TGTGCCAGCAGCGCGGGACAGGGGCGGTCTGGAAACACCATATATTTT

D gene: TRBD1
J gene: TRBJ2-5
clone size: .
V gene: TRBV19
CDR3 protein: CASSTGTGNQETQYF
CDR3 DNA: TGTGCCAGTAGTACCGGGACAGGGAATCAAGAGACCCAGTACTTC

D gene: .
J gene: TRBJ1-2
clone size: .
V gene: TRBV7-8
CDR3 protein: CASSLGQGGYTF
CDR3 DNA: TGTGCCAGCAGCTTAGGGCAGGGCGGCTACACCTTC

D gene: .
J gene: TRBJ2-5
clone size: once
V gene: TRBV6-6
CDR3 protein: CASSPTGGGGETQYF
CDR3 DNA: TGTGCCAGCAGCCCTACAGGGGGGGGCGGAGAGACCCAGTACTTC

D gene: TRBD1
J gene: TRBJ1-6
clone size: .
V gene: TRBV19
CDR3 protein: CASSNRQGRSPLHF
CDR3 DNA: TGTGCCAGTAGTAACCGACAGGGAAGGTCACCCCTCCACTTT

D gene: .
J gene: TRBJ1-2
clone size: .
V gene: TRBV2
CDR3 protein: CASSESVPNYGYTF
CDR3 DNA: TGTGCCAGCAGTGAGAGTGTTCCTAACTATGGCTACACCTTC

D gene: .
J gene: TRBJ1-6
clone size: .
V gene: TRBV27
CDR3 protein: CASSLGRGPLHF
CDR3 DNA: TGTGCCAGCAGTTTGGGCAGAGGGCCCCTCCACTTT

D gene: .
J gene: TRBJ2-3
clone size: .
V gene: TRBV9
CDR3 protein: CASSQGAGGTDTQYF
CDR3 DNA: TGTGCCAGCAGTCAAGGGGCAGGGGGGACAGATACGCAGTATTTT

D gene: .
J gene: TRBJ2-7
clone size: .
V gene: TRBV5-5
CDR3 protein: CASSSDRLYEQYF
CDR3 DNA: TGTGCCAGCAGCTCGGACAGACTCTACGAGCAGTACTTC

D gene: .
J gene: TRBJ2-4
clone size: .
V gene: TRBV20-1
CDR3 protein: CSASLGGALSIQYF
CDR3 DNA: TGCAGTGCTAGTTTGGGGGGGGCCCTTTCCATTCAGTACTTC

D gene: TRBD1
J gene: TRBJ1-2
clone size: .
V gene: TRBV28
CDR3 protein: CASSSGDRDNYGYTF
CDR3 DNA: TGTGCCAGCAGCTCCGGGGACAGGGATAACTATGGCTACACCTTC

D gene: TRBD1
J gene: TRBJ1-4
clone size: .
V gene: TRBV6-6
CDR3 protein: CASSYSGQNNEKLFF
CDR3 DNA: TGTGCCAGCAGTTACTCGGGACAGAATAATGAAAAACTGTTTTTT

D gene: TRBD1
J gene: TRBJ2-4
clone size: once
V gene: TRBV6-5
CDR3 protein: CASRSGGGKNIQYF
CDR3 DNA: TGTGCCAGCAGGTCAGGGGGCGGGAAAAACATTCAGTACTTC

D gene: TRBD1
J gene: TRBJ2-7
clone size: .
V gene: TRBV6-5
CDR3 protein: CAITGTVSYEQYF
CDR3 DNA: TGTGCCATCACCGGGACAGTGTCCTACGAGCAGTACTTC

D gene: TRBD2
J gene: TRBJ2-5
clone size: .
V gene: TRBV9
CDR3 protein: CASSVGISGGADETQYF
CDR3 DNA: TGTGCCAGCAGCGTAGGGATTAGCGGGGGGGCCGATGAGACCCAGTACTTC

D gene: TRBD2
J gene: TRBJ2-7
clone size: .
V gene: TRBV19
CDR3 protein: CASSRSSGGNYEQYF
CDR3 DNA: TGTGCCAGTAGCCGATCTAGCGGGGGAAACTACGAGCAGTACTTC

D gene: TRBD1
J gene: TRBJ1-4
clone size: .
V gene: TRBV5-1
CDR3 protein: CASSWGTGEGYEKLFF
CDR3 DNA: TGCGCCAGCAGCTGGGGGACAGGCGAGGGCTATGAAAAACTGTTTTTT

D gene: TRBD1
J gene: TRBJ1-2
clone size: .
V gene: TRBV7-8
CDR3 protein: CASSALDRGGVYGYTF
CDR3 DNA: TGTGCCAGCAGCGCCCTCGACAGGGGAGGAGTATATGGCTACACCTTC

D gene: .
J gene: TRBJ2-5
clone size: .
V gene: TRBV12-1
CDR3 protein: CASSFALGTKETQYF
CDR3 DNA: .

D gene: TRBD2
J gene: TRBJ2-5
clone size: .
V gene: TRBV2
CDR3 protein: CASRHRTSQTQYF
CDR3 DNA: TGTGCCAGCAGGCATAGGACTAGCCAGACCCAGTACTTC

D gene: TRBD1
J gene: TRBJ2-7
clone size: .
V gene: TRBV28
CDR3 protein: CASTDRVDEQYF
CDR3 DNA: TGTGCCAGCACTGACAGGGTGGACGAGCAGTACTTC

D gene: TRBD1
J gene: TRBJ1-2
clone size: .
V gene: TRBV5-8
CDR3 protein: CASRAFRTGAYGYTF
CDR3 DNA: TGTGCCAGCAGGGCTTTTAGGACAGGCGCATATGGCTACACCTTC

D gene: .
J gene: TRBJ2-2
clone size: .
V gene: TRBV15
CDR3 protein: CATSKEQSTGELFF
CDR3 DNA: TGTGCCACCAGCAAAGAACAGAGCACCGGGGAGCTGTTTTTT

D gene: .
J gene: TRBJ2-7
clone size: .
V gene: TRBV12-3/TRBV12-4
CDR3 protein: CASSFASPDEQYF
CDR3 DNA: TGTGCCAGCAGTTTTGCTTCTCCAGACGAGCAGTACTTC

D gene: .
J gene: TRBJ1-5
clone size: .
V gene: TRBV6-5
CDR3 protein: CASSFQGRNQPQHF
CDR3 DNA: TGTGCCAGCAGTTTCCAGGGAAGAAACCAGCCCCAGCATTTT

D gene: TRBD1
J gene: TRBJ2-5
clone size: .
V gene: TRBV18
CDR3 protein: CASSLPIYRGLGETQYF
CDR3 DNA: TGTGCCAGCTCACTCCCCATCTACAGGGGGCTGGGAGAGACCCAGTACTTC

D gene: .
J gene: TRBJ2-3
clone size: .
V gene: TRBV6-1
CDR3 protein: CASSERKAGVSTDTQYF
CDR3 DNA: TGTGCCAGCAGTGAAAGGAAGGCCGGGGTAAGCACAGATACGCAGTATTTT

D gene: .
J gene: TRBJ1-4
clone size: .
V gene: TRBV29-1
CDR3 protein: CSVASGRAGEKLFF
CDR3 DNA: TGCAGCGTTGCATCAGGGAGGGCGGGTGAAAAACTGTTTTTT

D gene: TRBD2
J gene: TRBJ2-3
clone size: .
V gene: TRBV6-4
CDR3 protein: CASSWTSDTDTQYF
CDR3 DNA: TGTGCCAGCAGTTGGACTAGCGACACAGATACGCAGTATTTT

D gene: .
J gene: TRBJ2-2
clone size: .
V gene: TRBV30
CDR3 protein: CAWRIPGKNTGELFF
CDR3 DNA: TGTGCCTGGAGAATACCGGGAAAGAACACCGGGGAGCTGTTTTTT

D gene: .
J gene: TRBJ1-1
clone size: .
V gene: TRBV7-3
CDR3 protein: CASSSGAGNTEAFF
CDR3 DNA: TGTGCCAGCAGCTCCGGGGCGGGAAACACTGAAGCTTTCTTT

D gene: .
J gene: TRBJ1-2
clone size: .
V gene: TRBV19
CDR3 protein: CASSYKTGLVVGYTF
CDR3 DNA: TGTGCCAGTAGTTACAAGACAGGCCTTGTGGTCGGCTACACCTTC

D gene: .
J gene: TRBJ1-2
clone size: .
V gene: TRBV6-5
CDR3 protein: CASSYGLSQTGGYTF
CDR3 DNA: TGTGCCAGCAGTTACGGCCTATCCCAGACGGGGGGCTACACCTTC

D gene: .
J gene: TRBJ1-5
clone size: .
V gene: TRBV10-3
CDR3 protein: CAISERSPNQPQHF
CDR3 DNA: TGTGCCATCAGTGAGCGGTCACCCAATCAGCCCCAGCATTTT

D gene: .
J gene: TRBJ1-5
clone size: .
V gene: TRBV28
CDR3 protein: CASEFRRGIVLSNQPQHF
CDR3 DNA: TGTGCCAGCGAGTTCCGGCGAGGAATCGTGTTGAGCAATCAGCCCCAGCATTTT

D gene: .
J gene: TRBJ1-2
clone size: .
V gene: TRBV29-1
CDR3 protein: CSVGSSSNYGYTF
CDR3 DNA: TGCAGCGTTGGTAGCAGCTCGAACTATGGCTACACCTTC

D gene: .
J gene: TRBJ1-2
clone size: .
V gene: TRBV19
CDR3 protein: CASRYGEYGYTF
CDR3 DNA: TGTGCCAGTAGATATGGGGAGTATGGCTACACCTTC

D gene: .
J gene: TRBJ1-5
clone size: .
V gene: TRBV7-8
CDR3 protein: CASSLGTPMQPQHF
CDR3 DNA: TGTGCCAGCAGCCTCGGGACACCGATGCAGCCCCAGCATTTT

D gene: .
J gene: TRBJ1-5
clone size: .
V gene: TRBV10-1
CDR3 protein: CASSVRWDIISNQPQHF
CDR3 DNA: TGCGCCAGCAGTGTAAGGTGGGACATCATTAGCAATCAGCCCCAGCATTTT

D gene: TRBD2
J gene: TRBJ2-5
clone size: .
V gene: TRBV10-3
CDR3 protein: CAIGLSGGQETQYF
CDR3 DNA: TGTGCCATCGGCCTTAGCGGGGGGCAAGAGACCCAGTACTTC

D gene: .
J gene: TRBJ2-4
clone size: .
V gene: TRBV23-1
CDR3 protein: CASSLKLAKNIQYF
CDR3 DNA: TGCGCCAGCAGTCTAAAACTAGCCAAAAACATTCAGTACTTC

D gene: .
J gene: TRBJ1-2
clone size: .
V gene: TRBV28
CDR3 protein: CASSPRTASSGYTF
CDR3 DNA: TGTGCCAGCAGTCCCAGGACAGCGAGTTCAGGCTACACCTTC

D gene: TRBD1
J gene: TRBJ2-1
clone size: .
V gene: TRBV5-5
CDR3 protein: CASSSGTGDYNEQFF
CDR3 DNA: TGTGCCAGCAGCTCCGGGACAGGGGACTACAATGAGCAGTTCTTC

D gene: .
J gene: TRBJ1-5
clone size: few
V gene: TRBV20-1
CDR3 protein: CSASYRSNQPQHF
CDR3 DNA: TGCAGTGCTAGTTACAGGAGCAATCAGCCCCAGCATTTT

D gene: .
J gene: TRBJ1-1
clone size: few
V gene: TRBV6-1
CDR3 protein: CASSDRAGAITEAFF
CDR3 DNA: TGTGCCAGCAGTGATAGGGCAGGGGCGATCACTGAAGCTTTCTTT

D gene: .
J gene: TRBJ2-1
clone size: once
V gene: TRBV2
CDR3 protein: CASSGLSSYNEQFF
CDR3 DNA: TGTGCCAGCAGTGGACTGAGCTCCTACAATGAGCAGTTCTTC

D gene: .
J gene: TRBJ2-7
clone size: .
V gene: TRBV28
CDR3 protein: CASSLSSGHLKQQYF
CDR3 DNA: TGTGCCAGCAGTTTATCCTCGGGACACCTTAAACAGCAGTACTTC

D gene: TRBD1
J gene: TRBJ1-5
clone size: .
V gene: TRBV15
CDR3 protein: CATSRGTGFSNQPQHF
CDR3 DNA: TGTGCCACCAGCAGAGGGACAGGGTTTAGCAATCAGCCCCAGCATTTT

D gene: .
J gene: TRBJ1-4
clone size: .
V gene: TRBV5-1
CDR3 protein: CASSLIPGELEKLFF
CDR3 DNA: TGCGCCAGCAGCTTGATTCCCGGAGAACTAGAAAAACTGTTTTTT

D gene: TRBD2
J gene: TRBJ2-2
clone size: .
V gene: TRBV28
CDR3 protein: CASRSSGGANTGELFF
CDR3 DNA: TGTGCCAGCAGGAGTAGCGGGGGGGCGAACACCGGGGAGCTGTTTTTT